This TCR beta chain was sequenced for a study of early T cells in non-severe SARS-CoV-2 infection. In the study overall: The input, bulk RNA from unsorted whole blood, was sequenced, and chains were unpaired.

The sample holds a few counts of this clonotype. What it binds is unknown. The protocol attached unique molecular identifiers to individual cDNA molecules. From the 5' RACE reads, TCRdb called clonotypes with MiXCR, one entry per CDR3 protein. Altogether 57,000 or so distinct CDR3 sequences are present, around 12% being singletons, with the ten largest covering 4.5% to 5.5%. Study results and caveats: Anti-spike CD8 responses were favored by VDJdb matching, which missed private and CD4 specificities.

The V gene lost 2 bases and the J gene lost 8 bases, with 13 bases spanning the gap. The CDR3 contains 14 residues. Germline assignment: CDR1 SGHTA and CDR2 FQGTGA. The TCR originated in an adult who was a healthcare worker with PCR-confirmed SARS-CoV-2 infection or an uninfected control (not recorded which). Sequencing was done on a sample of whole blood. V usage is TRBV7-3 and J usage is TRBJ2-1, with TRBD2 as a possible D gene (6 bases). CDR3 region: CASSLGGIMDEQFF. The CDR3 DNA sequence: TGTGCCAGCAGCTTAGGCGGGATTATGGATGAGCAGTTCTTC. Variable domain in full (rest from reference TRBV7-3 and TRBJ2-1): GAGVSQTPSNKVTEKGKYVELRCDPISGHTALYWYRQSLGQGPEFLIYFQGTGAADDSGLPNDRFFAVRPEGSVSTLKIQRTERGDSAVYLCASSLGGIMDEQFFGPGTRLTVL.